This T cell receptor (beta chain) stems from a study of blood T cell repertoires in COVID-19. As originally analysed: Using reference gene primer amplification, nucleated cell counts were estimated. Profiled with immunoSEQ multiplex PCR; TCRdb holds only in-frame clones, not every one. That table gives V, J and clone size, and the DNA gave D and trimming. The sample comprises hundreds of thousands of clones, approximately 91% of which are singletons, and approximately 0.66% rests with the top ten. Trimming stripped 1 base from V and 4 bases from J, with 7 bases between. The CDR3 has 14 amino acids. Germline CDR1 LGHDT, CDR2 YNNKEL (reference sequence).

Sequenced: peripheral blood. This clonotype originated in a man between 35 and 55 years old with acute or convalescent COVID-19. V is TRBV3-1 (or the pseudogene TRBV3-2) and J is TRBJ2-2; D is ambiguous. The CDR3 DNA sequence: TGTGCCAGCAGCCAAGGTTTCAGCACCGGGGAGCTGTTTTTT. It is translated as CASSQGFSTGELFF.